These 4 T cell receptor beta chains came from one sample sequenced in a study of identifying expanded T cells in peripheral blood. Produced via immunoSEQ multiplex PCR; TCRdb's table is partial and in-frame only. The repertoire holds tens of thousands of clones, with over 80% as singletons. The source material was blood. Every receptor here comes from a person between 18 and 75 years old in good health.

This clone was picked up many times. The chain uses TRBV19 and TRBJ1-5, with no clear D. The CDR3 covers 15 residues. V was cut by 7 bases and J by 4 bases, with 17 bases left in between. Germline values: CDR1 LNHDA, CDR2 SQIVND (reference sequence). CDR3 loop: CASNVNWEANQPQHF. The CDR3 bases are TGTGCCAGTAATGTAAATTGGGAGGCTAATCAGCCCCAGCATTTT.

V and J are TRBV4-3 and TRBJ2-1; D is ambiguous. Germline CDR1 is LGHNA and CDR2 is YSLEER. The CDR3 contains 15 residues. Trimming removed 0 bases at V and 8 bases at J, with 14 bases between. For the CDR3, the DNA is TGCGCCAGCAGCCAAGAGATGTTCGGGTTCGATGAGCAGTTCTTC. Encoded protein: CASSQEMFGFDEQFF.

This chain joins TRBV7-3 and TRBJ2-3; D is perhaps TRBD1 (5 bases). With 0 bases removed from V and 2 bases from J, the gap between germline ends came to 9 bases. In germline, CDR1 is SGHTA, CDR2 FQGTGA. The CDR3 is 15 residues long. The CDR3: CASSLTGQSTDTQYF. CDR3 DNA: TGTGCCAGCAGCTTAACGGGGCAGTCCACAGATACGCAGTATTTT.

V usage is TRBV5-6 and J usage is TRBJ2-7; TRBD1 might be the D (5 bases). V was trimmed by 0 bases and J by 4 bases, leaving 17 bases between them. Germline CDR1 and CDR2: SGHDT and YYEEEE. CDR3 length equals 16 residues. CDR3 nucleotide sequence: TGTGCCAGCAGCTTGGTAGTGGGCAGGGAAGGTTACGAGCAGTACTTC. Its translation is CASSLVVGREGYEQYF.